This entry lists 23 T cell receptor beta chains sequenced from one sample in a study of cytomegalovirus exposure and HLA in healthy donors. Researchers ran the PCR with 60 Vbeta and 13 Jbeta primers. The method was immunoSEQ multiplex PCR; TCRdb's version includes in-frame clones alone and lacks a portion of them. The top ten clones hold around 0.93% of a sample with roughly 180,000 clones, 84% of them seen once. Sequences were obtained from PBMCs. These receptors all stem from a man aged 30 to 39 in good health and CMV-seronegative.

The chain is built from TRBV27 and TRBJ2-2; the D gene is possibly TRBD1 (5 bases). The germline V gene encodes CDR1 MNHEY and CDR2 SMNVEV (reference sequence). V gave up 6 bases and J gave up 6 bases, with 20 bases separating them. There are 16 residues in the CDR3. Here the CDR3 DNA reads TGTGCCAGCAGCCCCGCCTTCAGGGCATTTCCCGGGGAGCTGTTTTTT. Encoded protein: CASSPAFRAFPGELFF.

This chain joins TRBV11-3 and TRBJ2-1, with 9 bases that match TRBD1. This CDR3 region has 15 residues. The germline CDR1 and CDR2 sequences are SGHNT and YENEEA. With 5 bases clipped from V and 5 bases from J, the junction kept 7 bases outside the gene matches. CDR3 DNA: TGTGCCAGCAGCCACGGACAGGGGCGGCACAATGAGCAGTTCTTC. Its protein is CASSHGQGRHNEQFF.

The CDR3 DNA reads TGTGCCAGCTCACCTGTGGCTACAGGGGGCGAGCAGTACTTC. It is translated as CASSPVATGGEQYF. The chain joins TRBV18 to TRBJ2-5, with 8 bases matching TRBD1. The J call may be wrong; the DNA end is better matched by TRBJ2-7. Germline CDR1 KGHSH, CDR2 LQKENI. This CDR3 contains 14 residues.

The genes are TRBV10-3 and TRBJ2-5; the D is unclear. This CDR3 is built from 13 residues. Trimming cost V 0 bases and J 4 bases, with 6 bases left between them. The germline V gene encodes CDR1 ENHRY and CDR2 SYGVKD. The chain's CDR3 is CAISESMRETQYF. The CDR3 nucleotides read TGTGCCATCAGTGAGTCGATGAGAGAGACCCAGTACTTC.

A single count supports this clone. The rearrangement links TRBV13 to TRBJ2-7; D unclear. Germline CDR1 is PRHDT and CDR2 is FYEKMQ (reference sequence). V was pared by 0 bases and J by 4 bases, with 10 bases between. The length of the CDR3 is 14 residues. CDR3 sequence: CASSLGAIGYEQYF. The CDR3 bases are TGTGCCAGCAGCTTAGGGGCTATCGGGTACGAGCAGTACTTC.

V and J are TRBV5-1 and TRBJ1-5; D might be TRBD1 (6 bases). Germline V gene data show CDR1 as SGHRS and CDR2 as YFSETQ. The CDR3 extends over 15 amino acids. With 4 bases removed from V and 0 bases from J, the gap between germline ends came to 11 bases. This CDR3 is CASSPDSYSNQPQHF. The CDR3 bases are TGCGCCAGCAGCCCGGACAGTTATAGCAATCAGCCCCAGCATTTT.

The CDR3 DNA reads as TGTGCCAGCAGCCAAGGGGCCCGTAGACAGACCTACGGGGAGCTGTTTTTT. Its translation is CASSQGARRQTYGELFF. This chain uses TRBV4-2 with TRBJ2-2, with a possible D match to TRBD1 (5 bases). The V gene lost 1 base and the J gene lost 7 bases, with 19 bases spanning the gap. From germline, CDR1 is LGHNA and CDR2 YNFKEQ. This CDR3 has 17 amino acids.

The chain links TRBV6-6 to TRBJ2-1; 9 nucleotides align to TRBD1. After removal of 6 bases from V and 8 bases from J, the junction contained 8 bases not matched to a gene. Germline V CDR1 and CDR2: MNHNY, SVGAGI (reference sequence). The CDR3 runs to 14 residues. CDR3 residues: CASSRQGVGDEQFF. DNA for the CDR3: TGTGCCAGCAGCCGACAGGGGGTCGGGGATGAGCAGTTCTTC.

The chain carries TRBV19 and TRBJ2-3; D is unclear. Germline CDR1 is LNHDA and CDR2 is SQIVND (reference sequence). The CDR3 is 15 amino acids. V gave up 0 bases and J gave up 3 bases, with 10 bases separating them. The CDR3 bases are TGTGCCAGTAGTATAGATCTCTCGAGGACAGATACGCAGTATTTT. It translates to CASSIDLSRTDTQYF.

The chain has TRBV4-2 and TRBJ2-4; 13 bases agree with TRBD2. Trimming at V came to 3 bases and at J to 8 bases, leaving 4 bases not matched to a gene. Germline loops: CDR1 LGHNA, CDR2 YNFKEQ. CDR3 length equals 15 residues. CDR3 bases: TGTGCCAGCAGCCAGATAACTAGCGGGGGGGACATTCAGTACTTC. It specifies CASSQITSGGDIQYF.

V is TRBV5-1 and J is TRBJ2-2; TRBD2 is a possible D gene (5 bases). V was trimmed by 0 bases and J by 6 bases, leaving 15 bases between them. Germline V CDR1 and CDR2: SGHRS, YFSETQ. This CDR3 spans 16 amino acids. The CDR3 spells CASSLEGVPGAGELFF. DNA of the CDR3: TGCGCCAGCAGCTTGGAGGGTGTCCCCGGGGCCGGGGAGCTGTTTTTT.

The genes are TRBV11-3 and TRBJ2-5; 10 bases map to TRBD1. The CDR3 consists of 16 residues. The V segment lost 1 base and the J segment 4 bases; nucleotides outside the gene matches: 6. The germline V gene has CDR1 SGHNT and CDR2 YENEEA. CDR3 nucleotides: TGTGCCAGCAGCTTAGGAGACAGGGGGCGCCCAGAGACCCAGTACTTC. Amino acids: CASSLGDRGRPETQYF.

The chain has TRBV5-4 and TRBJ2-3; TRBD1 matches 9 bases. Per the germline V gene, CDR1 is SGHNT and CDR2 is YYREEE (reference sequence). The CDR3 is made up of 18 amino acids. Trimming cost V 9 bases and J 5 bases; bases outside gene matches: 22. CDR3 in amino acids: CATKPGQGEVGGGDTQYF. The CDR3 DNA reads as TGTGCCACCAAACCGGGACAGGGAGAAGTGGGGGGAGGAGATACGCAGTATTTT.

This clone came up once. V is TRBV6-6 and J is TRBJ2-3, with D possibly matching TRBD1 (5 bases). CDR1 and CDR2 from the germline V gene are MNHNY and SVGAGI (reference sequence). The CDR3 totals 12 residues. The V and J ends lost 7 bases and 4 bases respectively, with 9 bases between them. CDR3 amino acids: CASIDSSDTQYF. In DNA, the CDR3 is TGTGCCAGCATCGACAGCTCAGATACGCAGTATTTT.

The chain links TRBV5-4 to TRBJ1-4; tentatively, D is TRBD1 (5 bases). The CDR3 loop spans 17 amino acids. V was pared by 2 bases and J by 4 bases, with 18 bases between. CDR1 and CDR2 (germline): SGHNT, YYREEE (reference sequence). The CDR3 is CASSFDPEDIYNEKLFF. In DNA, the CDR3 is TGTGCCAGCAGCTTCGATCCAGAGGACATTTATAATGAAAAACTGTTTTTT. Full variable domain (outside the CDR3, taken from reference TRBV5-4 and TRBJ1-4): ETGVTQSPTHLIKTRGQQVTLRCSSQSGHNTVSWYQQALGQGPQFIFQYYREEENGRGNFPPRFSGLQFPNYSSELNVNALELDDSALYLCASSFDPEDIYNEKLFFGSGTQLSVL.

This chain links TRBV7-2 with TRBJ1-3; D is perhaps TRBD1 (5 bases). Germline CDR1 is SGHTA and CDR2 is FQGNSA. This CDR3 comprises 12 residues. Trimming stripped 5 bases from V and 4 bases from J, with 6 bases between. This CDR3 is CASSGGGNTIYF. The CDR3 coding sequence is TGTGCCAGCAGCGGGGGGGGAAACACCATATATTTT.

The rearrangement joins TRBV5-1 to TRBJ2-1; maybe TRBD2 (5 bases). The CDR3 has 14 residues. Germline CDR1 SGHRS, CDR2 YFSETQ. Trimming left V 4 bases short and J 0 bases short, with 8 bases between. The CDR3 DNA follows: TGCGCCAGCAGCATGGACTTCTCCTACAATGAGCAGTTCTTC. It translates to CASSMDFSYNEQFF.

This sequence joins TRBV5-8 and TRBJ1-3; D unclear. Germline V gives CDR1 SGHTS, CDR2 YDEGEE. Trimming removed 0 bases from V and 4 bases from J, with 5 bases in between. The CDR3 has 13 residues. The CDR3 nucleotides are TGTGCCAGCAGCTTGGACAGAGGAAACACCATATATTTT. Translation gives CASSLDRGNTIYF.

The gene calls are TRBV27 and TRBJ2-2; D possibly corresponds to TRBD2 (6 bases). The CDR3 is 15 amino acids. The germline V and J ends were trimmed by 3 bases and 6 bases, with 14 bases remaining between them. Per the germline V gene, CDR1 is MNHEY and CDR2 is SMNVEV (reference sequence). The CDR3 sequence: CASSFRVTGAGELFF. DNA for the CDR3: TGTGCCAGCAGTTTTAGGGTCACGGGGGCCGGGGAGCTGTTTTTT.

The chain carries TRBV6-1 and TRBJ1-3, with D possibly being TRBD1 (5 bases). The CDR3 loop spans 15 amino acids. Germline CDR1 and CDR2: MNHNS and SASEGT. V shed 1 base and J shed 4 bases, with 11 bases lying between them. Here the CDR3 reads CASSEGGAGGNTIYF. In nucleotides, the CDR3 is TGTGCCAGCAGTGAAGGCGGGGCAGGGGGAAACACCATATATTTT.

The chain combines TRBV7-2 with TRBJ2-7, with 15 nucleotides matching TRBD2. Per germline, CDR1 SGHTA and CDR2 FQGNSA. Trimming at V came to 6 bases and at J to 0 bases, leaving 3 bases not matched to a gene. The CDR3 extends over 16 amino acids. CDR3 coding DNA: TGTGCCAGCAGGGGACTAGCGGGGGGCCTCTCCTACGAGCAGTACTTC. Residues: CASRGLAGGLSYEQYF.

V gene TRBV15 combines with J gene TRBJ2-7; weak D call: TRBD2 (5 bases). The CDR3 spans 14 residues. CDR1 is LNHNV, CDR2 YYDKDF, per germline (reference sequence). V lost 0 bases to trimming and J lost 6 bases, with 12 bases between them. The CDR3 protein is CATSRDIQAGEQYF. CDR3 DNA: TGTGCCACCAGCAGAGATATTCAGGCGGGCGAGCAGTACTTC.

This chain's CDR3 is CASSGQGNQPQHF. The CDR3 DNA reads as TGCGCCAGCAGTGGACAGGGTAATCAGCCCCAGCATTTT. The chain is built from TRBV10-2 and TRBJ1-5; TRBD1 agrees at 7 bases. This CDR3 is built from 13 residues. V trimming: 4 bases; J trimming: 4 bases; junction bases outside the gene matches: 1. Germline V CDR1 and CDR2: WSHSY, SAAADI.